This T cell receptor (beta chain) stems from a study of identifying expanded T cells in peripheral blood. The data were produced by immunoSEQ multiplex PCR, yet TCRdb's version contains in-frame clones alone and is incomplete. The sample yields approximately 85,000 clones, roughly 86% seen once. The CDR3 consists of 13 residues. Per germline, CDR1 SQVTM and CDR2 ANQGSEA. Sequencing was carried out using blood. This chain joins TRBV29-1 and TRBJ2-5; TRBD2 is a possible D gene (6 bases). The J call is doubtful: the DNA matches TRBJ2-7 better. The receptor was isolated from a person aged 18 to 75 in good health. CDR3 loop: CSVAGTEPYEQYF. The CDR3 bases are TGCAGCGTTGCGGGGACTGAACCCTACGAGCAGTACTTC.